Reported below is one T cell receptor (beta chain). Its antigen is not identified. TCRdb redid the calling of the 5' RACE reads with MiXCR, one entry per CDR3 protein. The table has roughly 620,000 distinct CDR3 sequences, approximately 18% seen once. The sample belongs to a study of T-cell memory formation after mild COVID-19. Study-wide findings and caveats: Later expanders leaned CD4+, whereas clones that contracted between day 15 and 85 were balanced CD4/CD8.

This CDR3 spans 16 amino acids. The V end lost 6 bases, the J end lost 2 bases, and 17 bases lay between the germline ends. The sample was PBMCs or a T cell subset sorted from them (not recorded which). This clonotype was obtained from an adult woman who had mild COVID-19 (a few samples of this study predate the infection). Cell type and time point are not known. This chain uses TRBV12-3 or TRBV12-4 with TRBJ1-3; D uncertain. The CDR3 here is CASRITGGPTGNTIYF. The DNA for the CDR3 is TGTGCCAGCAGGATCACGGGCGGCCCGACTGGAAACACCATATATTTT.